The 2 T cell receptor beta chains reported below all come from one sample, sequenced in a study of T cell repertoires in cytomegalovirus infection. No antigen has been identified for these receptors. TCRdb re-called the reads with MiXCR, one entry per CDR3 protein. The sample has 100,000 to 150,000 distinct CDR3 sequences; more than 25% are singletons. Source: CD8+ T cells from cultured PBMCs, taken from culture after CMV antigen stimulation. Source of these receptors: a human donor in good health (CMV status not recorded). Some clones in this sample may be carry-over from other donors' samples.

This clonotype appeared a few times. V gene TRBV7-6 combines with J gene TRBJ2-7; unclear D gene. The CDR3 contains 14 residues. The V end was cut by 3 bases, the J end by 6 bases, with 15 bases between. Germline V CDR1 and CDR2: SGHVS, FNYEAQ. The CDR3 protein is CASSFAADLGEQYF. The DNA for the CDR3 is TGTGCCAGCAGCTTCGCCGCGGATCTCGGCGAGCAGTACTTC.

This clonotype has a count of ten or more. The V call is TRBV28, the J call TRBJ2-4; 11 nucleotides align to TRBD1. From germline, CDR1 is MDHEN and CDR2 SYDVKM. Trimming cost V 5 bases and J 13 bases; bases outside gene matches: 13. This CDR3 spans 15 amino acids. CDR3 coding DNA: TGTGCCAGCAGTCCGAGGACAGGGGGCGTCCCCGGCCAGTACTTC. Translation gives CASSPRTGGVPGQYF.